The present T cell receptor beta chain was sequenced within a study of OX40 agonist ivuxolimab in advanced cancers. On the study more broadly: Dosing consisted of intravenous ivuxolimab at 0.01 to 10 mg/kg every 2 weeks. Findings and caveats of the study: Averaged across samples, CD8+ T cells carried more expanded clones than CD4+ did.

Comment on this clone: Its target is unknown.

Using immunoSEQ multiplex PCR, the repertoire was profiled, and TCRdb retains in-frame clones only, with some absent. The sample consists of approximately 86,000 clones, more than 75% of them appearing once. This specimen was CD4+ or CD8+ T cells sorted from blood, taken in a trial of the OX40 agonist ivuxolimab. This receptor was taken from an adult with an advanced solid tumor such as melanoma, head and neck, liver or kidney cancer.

The CDR3 spells CASSFGLAGVTGELFF. In DNA form, the CDR3 reads TGTGCCAGCAGCTTCGGGCTAGCGGGAGTTACCGGGGAGCTGTTTTTT. The chain recombines TRBV7-2 with TRBJ2-2, with 10 bases fitting TRBD2. The J segment lost 5 bases and the V segment lost 3 bases, leaving 6 bases of the junction unmatched. The CDR3 spans 16 residues. Germline CDR1 reads SGHTA; CDR2 reads FQGNSA.